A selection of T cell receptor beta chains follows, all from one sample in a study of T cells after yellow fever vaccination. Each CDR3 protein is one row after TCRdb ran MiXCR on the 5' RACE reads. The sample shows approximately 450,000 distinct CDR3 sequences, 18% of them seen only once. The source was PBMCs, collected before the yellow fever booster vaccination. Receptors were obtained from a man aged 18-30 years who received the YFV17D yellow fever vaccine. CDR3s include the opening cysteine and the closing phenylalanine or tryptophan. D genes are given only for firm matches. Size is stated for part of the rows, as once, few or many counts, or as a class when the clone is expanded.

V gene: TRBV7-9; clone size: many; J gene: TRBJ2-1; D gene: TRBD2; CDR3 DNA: TGTGCCAGCAGCCCTCGGGGGGACGAGCAGTTCTTC; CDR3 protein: CASSPRGDEQFF
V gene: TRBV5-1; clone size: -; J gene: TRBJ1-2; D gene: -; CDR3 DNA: TGCGCCAGTACGGGACAAAATTCAAACTATGGCTACACCTTC; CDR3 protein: CASTGQNSNYGYTF
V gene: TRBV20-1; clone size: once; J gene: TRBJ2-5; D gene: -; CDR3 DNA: TGCAGTGCCCCCGGGGAGGCCGGCAGGGAGACCCAGTACTTC; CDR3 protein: CSAPGEAGRETQYF
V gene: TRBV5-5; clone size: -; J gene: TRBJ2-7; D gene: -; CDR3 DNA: TGTGCCAGCGGGACGTGGGGCAGCTACGAGCAGTACTTC; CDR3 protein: CASGTWGSYEQYF
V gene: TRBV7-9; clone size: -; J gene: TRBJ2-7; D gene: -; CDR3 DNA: TGTGCCAGCAGCTCTCGAGGGTCTGGACGGGGGAGCTCCTACGAGCAGTACTTC; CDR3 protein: CASSSRGSGRGSSYEQYF
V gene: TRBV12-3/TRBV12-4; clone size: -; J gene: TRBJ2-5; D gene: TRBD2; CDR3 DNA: TGTGCCAGCAGTTCGCCACTAGCGGGGGGACAAGAGACCCAGTACTTC; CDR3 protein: CASSSPLAGGQETQYF
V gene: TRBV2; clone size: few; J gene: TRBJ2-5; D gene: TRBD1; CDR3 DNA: TGTGCCAGCAGTGAAGGGGGACAGGGTGTACAAGAGACCCAGTACTTC; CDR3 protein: CASSEGGQGVQETQYF
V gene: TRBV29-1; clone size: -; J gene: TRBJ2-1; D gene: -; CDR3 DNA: TGCAGCGTTGGAAGGTTTAATGAGCAGTTCTTC; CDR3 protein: CSVGRFNEQFF
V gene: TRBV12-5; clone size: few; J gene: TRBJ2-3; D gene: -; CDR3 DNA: TGTGCTAGTGGTTTGATAGGAGGAGATACGCAGTATTTT; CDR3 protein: CASGLIGGDTQYF
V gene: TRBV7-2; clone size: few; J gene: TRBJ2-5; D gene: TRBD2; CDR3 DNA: TGTGCCAGCAGCCCCCAGAGGACTAGCGGGGAGACCCAGTACTTC; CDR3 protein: CASSPQRTSGETQYF
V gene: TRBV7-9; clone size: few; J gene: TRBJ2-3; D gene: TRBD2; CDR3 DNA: TGTGCCAGCAGCTTTGTATGGAGCGGGGAAAGCACAGATACGCAGTATTTT; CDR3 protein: CASSFVWSGESTDTQYF
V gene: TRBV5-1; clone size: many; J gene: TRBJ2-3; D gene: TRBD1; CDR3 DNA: TGCGCCAGCAGCTTAGCCCGGACAGGGGTAGATACGCAGTATTTT; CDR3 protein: CASSLARTGVDTQYF
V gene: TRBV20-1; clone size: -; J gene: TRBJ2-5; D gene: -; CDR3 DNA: TGCAGTGCTAGAAGTGGACGGGAGACCCAGTACTTC; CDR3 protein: CSARSGRETQYF
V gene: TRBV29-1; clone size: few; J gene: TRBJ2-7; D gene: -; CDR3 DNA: TGCAGCGTTGAAACCGGGATGTCGGGGGAGCAGTACTTC; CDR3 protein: CSVETGMSGEQYF
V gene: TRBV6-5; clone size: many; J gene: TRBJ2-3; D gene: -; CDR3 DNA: TGTGCCAGTCGGTACCCCCACAGCCATAAGTATTTT; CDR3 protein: CASRYPHSHKYF
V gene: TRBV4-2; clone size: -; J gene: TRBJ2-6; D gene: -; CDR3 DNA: TGTGCCAGCAGCGACCGGGACGGCTCTGGGGCCAACGTCCTGACTTTC; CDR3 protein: CASSDRDGSGANVLTF
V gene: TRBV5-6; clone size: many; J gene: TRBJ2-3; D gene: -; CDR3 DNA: TGTGCCAGCAGCTTAAAGGGGGCAGATACGCAGTATTTT; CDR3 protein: CASSLKGADTQYF
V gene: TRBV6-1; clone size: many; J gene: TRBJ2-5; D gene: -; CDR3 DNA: TGTGCCAGCAGTGGATCCGATGGGGGTGCGGAGACCCAGTACTTC; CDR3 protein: CASSGSDGGAETQYF
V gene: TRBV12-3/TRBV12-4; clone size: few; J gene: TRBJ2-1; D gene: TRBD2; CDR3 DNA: TGTGCCAGCAGTACTAGCGGGGGGTGGTATGAGCAGTTCTTC; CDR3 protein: CASSTSGGWYEQFF
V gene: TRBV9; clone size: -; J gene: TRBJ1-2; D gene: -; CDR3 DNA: TGTGCCAGCAGCGGGTGGAATGGCTACACCTTC; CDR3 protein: CASSGWNGYTF
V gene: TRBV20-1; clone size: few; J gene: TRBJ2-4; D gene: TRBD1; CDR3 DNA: TGCAGTGTCCCACCCTGGGGGACAGGAGCCAAAAACATTCAGTACTTC; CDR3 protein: CSVPPWGTGAKNIQYF
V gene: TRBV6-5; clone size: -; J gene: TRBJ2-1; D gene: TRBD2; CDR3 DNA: TGTGCCAGCAGTTACTTTTCTAGCGGGGGGGTAAATGAGCAGTTCTTC; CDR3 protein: CASSYFSSGGVNEQFF
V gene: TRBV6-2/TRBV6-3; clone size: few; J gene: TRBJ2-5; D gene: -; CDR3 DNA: TGTGCCAGCAGTTACTCGTTGGGCGAGACCCAGTACTTC; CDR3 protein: CASSYSLGETQYF
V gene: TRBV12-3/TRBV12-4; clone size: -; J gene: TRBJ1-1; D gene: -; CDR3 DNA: TGTGCCAGCACCCCGAGGAACACTGAAGCTTTCTTT; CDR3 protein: CASTPRNTEAFF
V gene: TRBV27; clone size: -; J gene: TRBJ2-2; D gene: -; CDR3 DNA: TGTGCCAGCAGTTTATACATAGGGGGCACCGGGGAGCTGTTTTTT; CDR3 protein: CASSLYIGGTGELFF
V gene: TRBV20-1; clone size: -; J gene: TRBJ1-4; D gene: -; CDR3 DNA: TGCAGTGCCCCGGGTGAAAAACTGTTTTTT; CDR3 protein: CSAPGEKLFF
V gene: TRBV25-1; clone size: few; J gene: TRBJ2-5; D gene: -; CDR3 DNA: TGTGCCAGCAGTGGCTATTGGGGAGAGACCCAGTACTTC; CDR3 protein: CASSGYWGETQYF
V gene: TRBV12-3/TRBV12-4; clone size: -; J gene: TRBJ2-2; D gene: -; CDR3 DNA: TGTGCCAGCAGTTTAATTCGGAGGACAGGGAGGGTCAGCGGGGAGCTGTTTTTT; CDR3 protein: CASSLIRRTGRVSGELFF
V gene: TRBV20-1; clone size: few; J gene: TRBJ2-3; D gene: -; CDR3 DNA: TGCAGTGCTAGATGGGGGGCTGGCACAGATACGCAGTATTTT; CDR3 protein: CSARWGAGTDTQYF
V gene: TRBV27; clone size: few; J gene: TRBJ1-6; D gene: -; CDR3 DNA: TGTGCCAGCAGTGTTCGGGGGTTTGGTTCACCCCTCCACTTT; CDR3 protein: CASSVRGFGSPLHF
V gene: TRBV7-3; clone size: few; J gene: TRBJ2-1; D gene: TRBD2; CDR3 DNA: TGTGCCAGCAGCTTAGCCGGGACTAGCGGGGTCAATGAGCAGTTCTTC; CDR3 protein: CASSLAGTSGVNEQFF
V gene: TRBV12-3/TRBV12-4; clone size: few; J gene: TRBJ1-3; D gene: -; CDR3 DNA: TGTGCCAGCAGCCCTCTTACCACCATATATTTT; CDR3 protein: CASSPLTTIYF
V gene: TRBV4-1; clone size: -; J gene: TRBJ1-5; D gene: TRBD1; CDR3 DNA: TGCGCCAGCAGCCAAGCGGCGGGACAGGGCGAACGGCCCCAGCATTTT; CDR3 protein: CASSQAAGQGERPQHF
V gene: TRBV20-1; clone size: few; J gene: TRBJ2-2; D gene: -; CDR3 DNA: TGCAGTGCTAGTCCCGCGATCAGTCCGGTGGAGCTGTTTTTT; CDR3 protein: CSASPAISPVELFF
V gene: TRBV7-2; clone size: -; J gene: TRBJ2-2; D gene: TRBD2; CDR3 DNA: TGTGCCAGCAGCCCGCGGGGGGGCTCTAACACCGGGGAGCTGTTTTTT; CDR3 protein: CASSPRGGSNTGELFF
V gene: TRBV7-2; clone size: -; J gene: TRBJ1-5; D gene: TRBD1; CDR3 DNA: TGTGCCAGCAGCAACGGACAGGTCAATCAGCCCCAGCATTTT; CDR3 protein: CASSNGQVNQPQHF
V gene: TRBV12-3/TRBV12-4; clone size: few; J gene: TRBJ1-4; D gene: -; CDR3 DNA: TGTGCCAGCACCCTCGGGGGGGTGAGGGAAAAACTGTTTTTT; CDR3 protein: CASTLGGVREKLFF
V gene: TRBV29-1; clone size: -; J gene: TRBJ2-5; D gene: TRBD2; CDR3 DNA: TGCAGCGTCACACCGGGACTACCGCTTTGGAAGACCCAGTACTTC; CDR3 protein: CSVTPGLPLWKTQYF
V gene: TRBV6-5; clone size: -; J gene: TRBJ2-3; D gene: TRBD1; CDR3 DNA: TGTGCCAGCAGTCGGGACAGGGGGCAGTATTGGGCAGATACGCAGTATTTT; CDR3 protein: CASSRDRGQYWADTQYF
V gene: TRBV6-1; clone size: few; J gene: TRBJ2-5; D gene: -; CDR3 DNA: TGTGCCAGCAGTCCTGACGGGGAGACCCAGTACTTC; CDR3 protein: CASSPDGETQYF
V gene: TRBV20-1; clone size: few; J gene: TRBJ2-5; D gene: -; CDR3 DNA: TGCAGTGCGAGCCGGGGCCCCTCCTTAGAGACCCAGTACTTC; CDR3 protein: CSASRGPSLETQYF
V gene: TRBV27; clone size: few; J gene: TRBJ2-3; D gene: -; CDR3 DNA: TGTGCCAGCAGCGCTAGTAGGGGGGCAGATACGCAGTATTTT; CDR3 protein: CASSASRGADTQYF
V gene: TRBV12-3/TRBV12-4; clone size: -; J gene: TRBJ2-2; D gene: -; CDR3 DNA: TGTGCCAGCAGGAGGGGGGGCCCCTACACCGGGGAGCTGTTTTTT; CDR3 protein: CASRRGGPYTGELFF
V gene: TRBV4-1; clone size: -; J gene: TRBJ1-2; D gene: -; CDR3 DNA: TGCGCCAGCAGCCACCCGCCACAGTTAGCCTACACCTTC; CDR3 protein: CASSHPPQLAYTF
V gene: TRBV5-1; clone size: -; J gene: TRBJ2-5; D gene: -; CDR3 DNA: TGCGCCAGCAGCTTGCGCGACAGACTACAAGAGACCCAGTACTTC; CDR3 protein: CASSLRDRLQETQYF
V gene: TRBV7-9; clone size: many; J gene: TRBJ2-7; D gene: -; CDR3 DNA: TGTGCCAGCAGCTTGAGTACCTACGAGCAGTACTTC; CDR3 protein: CASSLSTYEQYF
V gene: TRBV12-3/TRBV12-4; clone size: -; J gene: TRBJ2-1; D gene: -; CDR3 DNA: TGTGCCAGCAGTTTAGCGAGGACGGGGGTCCTACTAAGTGAGCAGTTCTTC; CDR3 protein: CASSLARTGVLLSEQFF
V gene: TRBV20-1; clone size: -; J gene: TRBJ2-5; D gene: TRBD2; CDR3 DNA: TGCAGTGCTAGTATTATGCTAGCGGGGTTCGAGACCCAGTACTTC; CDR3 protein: CSASIMLAGFETQYF
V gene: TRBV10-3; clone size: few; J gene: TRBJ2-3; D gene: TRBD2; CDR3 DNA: TGTGCCATCAGTGAGATCCGGGGGGGATCCACAGATACGCAGTATTTT; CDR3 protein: CAISEIRGGSTDTQYF
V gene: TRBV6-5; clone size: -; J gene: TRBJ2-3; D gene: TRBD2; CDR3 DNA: TGTGCCAGCAGTCGAGGACTAGCGAAGACAGATACGCAGTATTTT; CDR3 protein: CASSRGLAKTDTQYF
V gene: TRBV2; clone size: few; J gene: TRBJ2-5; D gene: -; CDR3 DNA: TGTGCCAGCAGTGAAGAGAGGGCTAGCATGGTGGAGACCCAGTACTTC; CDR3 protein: CASSEERASMVETQYF
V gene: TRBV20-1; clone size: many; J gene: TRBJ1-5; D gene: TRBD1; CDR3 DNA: TGCAGTGCCTCCACAGGGGAGCAGCCCCAGCATTTT; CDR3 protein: CSASTGEQPQHF
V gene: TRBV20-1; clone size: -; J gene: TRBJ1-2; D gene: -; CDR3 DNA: TGCAGTGCTGAGGCAGTAGGGACCTATGGCTACACCTTC; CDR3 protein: CSAEAVGTYGYTF
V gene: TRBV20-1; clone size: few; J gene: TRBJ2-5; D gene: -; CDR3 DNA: TGCAGTGCTAGAGATCGGCGGACCGGGGGAGAGACCCAGTACTTC; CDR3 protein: CSARDRRTGGETQYF
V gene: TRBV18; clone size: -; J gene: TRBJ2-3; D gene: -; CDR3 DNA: TGTGCCAGCTCTCTCAGGGGAAGGACAGATACGCAGTATTTT; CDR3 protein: CASSLRGRTDTQYF